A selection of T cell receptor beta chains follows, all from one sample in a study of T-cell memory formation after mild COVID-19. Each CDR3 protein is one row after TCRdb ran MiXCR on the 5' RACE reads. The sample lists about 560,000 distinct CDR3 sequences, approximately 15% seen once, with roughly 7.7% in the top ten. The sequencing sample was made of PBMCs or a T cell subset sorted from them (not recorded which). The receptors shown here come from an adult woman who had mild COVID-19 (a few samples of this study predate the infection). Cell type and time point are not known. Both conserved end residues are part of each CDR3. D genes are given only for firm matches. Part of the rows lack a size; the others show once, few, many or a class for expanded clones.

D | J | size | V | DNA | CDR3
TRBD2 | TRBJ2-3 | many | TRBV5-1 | TGTGCCAGCAGCCCCGGGACTAGCGGCACAGATACGCAGTATTTT | CASSPGTSGTDTQYF
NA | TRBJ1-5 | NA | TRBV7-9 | TGTGCCAGCAGCTCTCATGGGCCCCAGCATTTT | CASSSHGPQHF
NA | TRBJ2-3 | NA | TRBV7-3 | TGTGCCAGCAGCTTTAGAGGGGGGACAGATACGCAGTATTTT | CASSFRGGTDTQYF
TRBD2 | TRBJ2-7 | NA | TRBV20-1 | TGCAGTGCCCTGGGACTAGCGGCCTACGAGCAGTACTTC | CSALGLAAYEQYF
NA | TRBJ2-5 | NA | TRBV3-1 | TGTGCCAGCAGACCCACAGGGCTGGAGACCCAGTACTTC | CASRPTGLETQYF
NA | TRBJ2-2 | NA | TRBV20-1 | TGCAGTGCTACCGGGACTTCCACCGGGGAGCTGTTTTTT | CSATGTSTGELFF
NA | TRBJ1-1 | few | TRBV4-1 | TGCGCCAGCAGCCAAGTGAAAGGTCGGGGGACTGAAGCTTTCTTT | CASSQVKGRGTEAFF
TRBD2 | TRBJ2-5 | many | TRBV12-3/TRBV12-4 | TGTGCCAGCCGACTAGCGGGGGGGCAAGAGACCCAGTACTTC | CASRLAGGQETQYF
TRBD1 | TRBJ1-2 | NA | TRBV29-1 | TGCAGCGTTGTAGGGCAGGGGGAGGTGAGAACCTCTCACAAGTACTATGGCTACACCTTC | CSVVGQGEVRTSHKYYGYTF
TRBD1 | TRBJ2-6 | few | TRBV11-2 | TGTGCCAGCAGCTTAGGACAGGGCAGGTTTCCTTCTGGGGCCAACGTCCTGACTTTC | CASSLGQGRFPSGANVLTF
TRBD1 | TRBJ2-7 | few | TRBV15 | TGTGCCACCAGCAGCGGGACAGGGGGCCGCGAGCAGTACTTC | CATSSGTGGREQYF
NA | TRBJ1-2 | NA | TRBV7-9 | TGTGCCAGCAGCTCCGTTAGCGTGACGACAGTTCCGGTTGGCTACACCTTC | CASSSVSVTTVPVGYTF
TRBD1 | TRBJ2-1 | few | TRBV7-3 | TGTGCCAGCAGCTGGACAGGGGGCGGCTACAATGAGCAGTTCTTC | CASSWTGGGYNEQFF
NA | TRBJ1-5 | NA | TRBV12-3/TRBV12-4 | TGTGCCAGCAGTTTAGCGGTCGGGGTTAGGCCCCAGCATTTT | CASSLAVGVRPQHF
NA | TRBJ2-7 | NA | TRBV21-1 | TGTGCCAGCAGCAAAAGCCCCCGGGACAGGGACTCCTACGAGCAGTACTTC | CASSKSPRDRDSYEQYF
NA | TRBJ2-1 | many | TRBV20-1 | TGCAGTGCCCGGGACTCTCCCATAAATGAGCAGTTCTTC | CSARDSPINEQFF
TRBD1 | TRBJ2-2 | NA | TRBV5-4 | TGTGCCAGCAGCTTCCCGGGACAGGGGCTAGGGGGGGAGCTGTTTTTT | CASSFPGQGLGGELFF
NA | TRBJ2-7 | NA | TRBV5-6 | TGTGCCAGCAGCTTCCCGAGTAGAAGCTCCTACGAGCAGTACTTC | CASSFPSRSSYEQYF
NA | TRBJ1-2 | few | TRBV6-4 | TGTGCCAGCAGTGACTCCGGCGGGATCTATGGCTACACCTTC | CASSDSGGIYGYTF
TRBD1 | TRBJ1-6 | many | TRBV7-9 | TGTGCCAGCAGCTCCGGGTTCGACAGGGGCCCCCATAATTCACCCCTCCACTTT | CASSSGFDRGPHNSPLHF
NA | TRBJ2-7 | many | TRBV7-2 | TGTGCCAGCAGCCAACAGACCCATTCCTACGAGCAGTACTTC | CASSQQTHSYEQYF
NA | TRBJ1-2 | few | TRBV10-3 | TGTGCCATCAGTGGTGACGGCCATGGCTACACCTTC | CAISGDGHGYTF
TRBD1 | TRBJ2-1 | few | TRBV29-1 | TGCAGCGTTGATAGGGGGCCTTACAACAATGAGCAGTTCTTC | CSVDRGPYNNEQFF
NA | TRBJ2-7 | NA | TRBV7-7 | TGTGCTAGCAGCTTAGGACCGGGATCCGAGCAGTACTTC | CASSLGPGSEQYF
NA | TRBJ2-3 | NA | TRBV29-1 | TGCAGCGTTGGAGGACAGACCAGCACAGATACGCAGTATTTT | CSVGGQTSTDTQYF
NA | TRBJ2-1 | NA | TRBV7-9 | TGTGCCAGTTCTCCCGCGGGTGAGCAGTTCTTC | CASSPAGEQFF
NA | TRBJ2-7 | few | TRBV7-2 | TGTGCCAGCACGCTGCGGGGCAGTTCCTACGAGCAGTACTTC | CASTLRGSSYEQYF
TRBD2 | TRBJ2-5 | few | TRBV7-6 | TGTGCCAGCAGCTTGGCTAGCGGGAGTATTTTAGAGACCCAGTACTTC | CASSLASGSILETQYF
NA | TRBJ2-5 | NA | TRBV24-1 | TGTGCCACCAGTGACAATACCGCAGGCGAGGAGACCCAGTACTTC | CATSDNTAGEETQYF
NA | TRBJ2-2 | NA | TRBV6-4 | TGTGCCAGCAGTTCGACTCCCACCGGGGAGCTGTTTTTT | CASSSTPTGELFF
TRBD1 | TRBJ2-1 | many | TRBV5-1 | TGCGCCAGCAGCCAGAACAGGGGCTCCTACAATGAGCAGTTCTTC | CASSQNRGSYNEQFF
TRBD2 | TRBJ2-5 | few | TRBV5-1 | TGCGCCAGCAGCTTGGTTCTAGCGGGGGACTCCGCCGGAGAGACCCAGTACTTC | CASSLVLAGDSAGETQYF